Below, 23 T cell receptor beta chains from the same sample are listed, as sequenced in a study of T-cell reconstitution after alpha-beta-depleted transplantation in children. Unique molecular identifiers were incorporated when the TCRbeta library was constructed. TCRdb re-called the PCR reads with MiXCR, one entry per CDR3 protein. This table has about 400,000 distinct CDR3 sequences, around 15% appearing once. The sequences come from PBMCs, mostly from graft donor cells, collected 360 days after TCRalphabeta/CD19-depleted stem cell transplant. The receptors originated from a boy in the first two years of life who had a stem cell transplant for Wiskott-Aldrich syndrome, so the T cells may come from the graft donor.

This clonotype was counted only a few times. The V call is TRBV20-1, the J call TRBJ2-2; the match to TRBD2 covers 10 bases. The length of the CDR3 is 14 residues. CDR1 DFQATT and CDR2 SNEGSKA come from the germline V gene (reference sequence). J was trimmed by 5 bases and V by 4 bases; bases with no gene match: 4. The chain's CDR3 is CSATIAGGTGELFF. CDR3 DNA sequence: TGCAGTGCTACTATAGCGGGAGGTACCGGGGAGCTGTTTTTT.

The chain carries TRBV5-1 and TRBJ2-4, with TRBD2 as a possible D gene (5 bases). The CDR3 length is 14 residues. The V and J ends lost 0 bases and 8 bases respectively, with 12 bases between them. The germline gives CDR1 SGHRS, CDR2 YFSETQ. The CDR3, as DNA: TGCGCCAGCAGCTTGGGGGAGTTAGAGGACATTCAGTACTTC. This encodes CASSLGELEDIQYF.

The CDR3 protein is CASSGIASEQYF. In DNA, the CDR3 is TGCGCCAGCAGCGGGATCGCTTCCGAGCAGTACTTC. The V call is TRBV5-1, the J call TRBJ2-7; D unclear. V dropped 4 bases and J dropped 6 bases, with 11 bases sitting between them. The CDR3 is 12 residues long. From germline, CDR1 is SGHRS and CDR2 YFSETQ.

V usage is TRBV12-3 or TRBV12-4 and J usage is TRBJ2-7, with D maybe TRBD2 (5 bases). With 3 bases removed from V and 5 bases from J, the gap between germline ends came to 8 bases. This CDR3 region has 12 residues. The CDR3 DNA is TGTGCCAGCAGTTTTCCGGGAAACGAGCAGTACTTC. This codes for CASSFPGNEQYF.

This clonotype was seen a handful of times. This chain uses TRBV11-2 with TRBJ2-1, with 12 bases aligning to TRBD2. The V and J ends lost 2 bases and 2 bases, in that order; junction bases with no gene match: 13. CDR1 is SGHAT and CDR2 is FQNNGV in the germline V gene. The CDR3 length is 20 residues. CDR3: CASSLTRLAGAPNTYNEQFF. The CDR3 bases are TGTGCCAGCAGCTTAACTCGACTAGCGGGGGCCCCAAACACCTACAATGAGCAGTTCTTC.

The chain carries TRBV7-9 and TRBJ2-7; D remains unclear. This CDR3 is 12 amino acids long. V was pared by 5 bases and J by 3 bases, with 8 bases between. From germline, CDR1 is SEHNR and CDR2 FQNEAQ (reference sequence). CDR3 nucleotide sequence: TGTGCCAGCAGCCGTGACAACTACGAGCAGTACTTC. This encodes CASSRDNYEQYF.

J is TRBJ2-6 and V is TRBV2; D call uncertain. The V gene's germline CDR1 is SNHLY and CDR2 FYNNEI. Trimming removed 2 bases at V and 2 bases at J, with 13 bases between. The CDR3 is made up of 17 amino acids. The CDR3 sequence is CASSESGRVTGANVLTF. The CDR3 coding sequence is TGTGCCAGCAGTGAAAGTGGAAGGGTAACTGGGGCCAACGTCCTGACTTTC.

In DNA, the CDR3 is TGTGCCAGCAGACCACAGGGGGCCCCCGTTTACGAGCAGTACTTC. This translates into CASRPQGAPVYEQYF. The chain joins TRBV28 to TRBJ2-7, with 9 nucleotides matching TRBD1. The V and J ends lost 6 bases and 4 bases, in that order; junction bases with no gene match: 10. CDR3 length equals 15 residues. Looked up from germline, CDR1 is MDHEN and CDR2 is SYDVKM.

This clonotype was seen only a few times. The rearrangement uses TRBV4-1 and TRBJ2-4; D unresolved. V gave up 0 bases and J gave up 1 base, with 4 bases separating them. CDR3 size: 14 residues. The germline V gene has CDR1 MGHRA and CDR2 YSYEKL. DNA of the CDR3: TGCGCCAGCAGCCAAGACCACGCCAAAAACATTCAGTACTTC. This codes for CASSQDHAKNIQYF.

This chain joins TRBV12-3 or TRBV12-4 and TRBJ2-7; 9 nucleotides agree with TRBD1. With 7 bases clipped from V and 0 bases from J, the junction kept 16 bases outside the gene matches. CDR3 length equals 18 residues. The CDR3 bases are TGTGCCAGCAATCGTATGGCGTTAGGGACAGGGCGCTCCTACGAGCAGTACTTC. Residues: CASNRMALGTGRSYEQYF.

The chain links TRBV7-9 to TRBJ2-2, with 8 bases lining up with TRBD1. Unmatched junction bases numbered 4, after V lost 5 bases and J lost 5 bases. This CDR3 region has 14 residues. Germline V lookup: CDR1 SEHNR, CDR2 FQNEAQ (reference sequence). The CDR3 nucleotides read TGTGCCAGCAGCCGCAGGGGGCGAACCGGGGAGCTGTTTTTT. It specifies CASSRRGRTGELFF. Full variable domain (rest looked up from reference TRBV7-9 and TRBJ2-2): DTGVSQNPRHKITKRGQNVTFRCDPISEHNRLYWYRQTLGQGPEFLTYFQNEAQLEKSRLLSDRFSAERPKGSFSTLEIQRTEQGDSAMYLCASSRRGRTGELFFGEGSRLTVL.

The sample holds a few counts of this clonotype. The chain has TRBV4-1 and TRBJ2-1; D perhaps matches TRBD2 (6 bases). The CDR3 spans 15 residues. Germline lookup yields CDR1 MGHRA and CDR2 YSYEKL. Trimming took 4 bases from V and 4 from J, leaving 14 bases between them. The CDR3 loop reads CASSLRGSGYNEQFF. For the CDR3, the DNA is TGCGCCAGCAGCCTGCGGGGATCTGGGTACAATGAGCAGTTCTTC.

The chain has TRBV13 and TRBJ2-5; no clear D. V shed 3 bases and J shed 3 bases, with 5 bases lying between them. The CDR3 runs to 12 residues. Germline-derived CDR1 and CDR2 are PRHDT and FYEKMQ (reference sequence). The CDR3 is CASSLNKETQYF. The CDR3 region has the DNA TGTGCCAGCAGCTTGAACAAAGAGACCCAGTACTTC. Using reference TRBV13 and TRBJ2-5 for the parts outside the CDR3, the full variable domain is AAGVIQSPRHLIKEKRETATLKCYPIPRHDTVYWYQQGPGQDPQFLISFYEKMQSDKGSIPDRFSAQQFSDYHSELNMSSLELGDSALYFCASSLNKETQYFGPGTRLLVL.

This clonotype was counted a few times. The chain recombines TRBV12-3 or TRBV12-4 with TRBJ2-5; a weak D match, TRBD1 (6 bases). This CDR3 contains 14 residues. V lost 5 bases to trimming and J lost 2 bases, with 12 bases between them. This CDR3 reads CASSRQAFQETQYF. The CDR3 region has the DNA TGTGCCAGCAGTCGACAGGCGTTTCAAGAGACCCAGTACTTC.

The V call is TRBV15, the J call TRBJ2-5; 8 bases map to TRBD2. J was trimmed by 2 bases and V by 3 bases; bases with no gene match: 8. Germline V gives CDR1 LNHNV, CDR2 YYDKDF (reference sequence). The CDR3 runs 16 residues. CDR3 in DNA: TGTGCCACCAGCAGGAGACTAGCGAACCAACAAGAGACCCAGTACTTC. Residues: CATSRRLANQQETQYF.

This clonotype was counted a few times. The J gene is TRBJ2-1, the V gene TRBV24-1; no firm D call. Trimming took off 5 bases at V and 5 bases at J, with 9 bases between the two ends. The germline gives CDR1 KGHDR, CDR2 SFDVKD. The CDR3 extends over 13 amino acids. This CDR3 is CATSVSRNNEQFF. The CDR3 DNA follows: TGTGCCACCAGTGTAAGCAGGAACAATGAGCAGTTCTTC.

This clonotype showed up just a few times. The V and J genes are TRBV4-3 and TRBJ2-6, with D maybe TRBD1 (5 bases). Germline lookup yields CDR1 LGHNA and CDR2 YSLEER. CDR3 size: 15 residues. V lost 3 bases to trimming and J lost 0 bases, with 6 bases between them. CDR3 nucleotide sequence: TGCGCCAGCAGCCAGGACACCTCTGGGGCCAACGTCCTGACTTTC. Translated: CASSQDTSGANVLTF.

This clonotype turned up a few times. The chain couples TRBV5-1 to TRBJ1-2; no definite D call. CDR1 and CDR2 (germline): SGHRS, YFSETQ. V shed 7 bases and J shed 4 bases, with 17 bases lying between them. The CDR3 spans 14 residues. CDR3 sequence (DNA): TGCGCCAGCCGGAGGGTCCCGAAGGGCTATGGCTACACCTTC. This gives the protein CASRRVPKGYGYTF.

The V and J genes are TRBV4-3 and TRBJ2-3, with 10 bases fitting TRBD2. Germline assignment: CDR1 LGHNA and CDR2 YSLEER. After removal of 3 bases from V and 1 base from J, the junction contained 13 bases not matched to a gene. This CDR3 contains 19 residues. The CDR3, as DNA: TGCGCCAGCAGCCATTGCCATCACGCCGGACTAGCGGGCACAGATACGCAGTATTTT. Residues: CASSHCHHAGLAGTDTQYF.

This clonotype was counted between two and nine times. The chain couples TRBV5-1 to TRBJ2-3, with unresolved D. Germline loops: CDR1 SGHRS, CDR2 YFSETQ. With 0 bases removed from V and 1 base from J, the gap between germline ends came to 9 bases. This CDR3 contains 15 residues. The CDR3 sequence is CASSLGVRGTDTQYF. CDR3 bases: TGCGCCAGCAGCTTGGGTGTGAGAGGCACAGATACGCAGTATTTT.

CDR3 sequence: CASSLVPGDGNEQYF. The CDR3 DNA follows: TGTGCCAGCAGCTTAGTCCCAGGGGACGGAAACGAGCAGTACTTC. The gene calls are TRBV7-8 and TRBJ2-7; weak D call: TRBD1 (6 bases). The CDR3 is 15 amino acids. The germline CDR1 and CDR2 sequences are SGHVS and FQNEAQ. The V end lost 1 base, the J end lost 5 bases, and 15 bases lay between the germline ends.

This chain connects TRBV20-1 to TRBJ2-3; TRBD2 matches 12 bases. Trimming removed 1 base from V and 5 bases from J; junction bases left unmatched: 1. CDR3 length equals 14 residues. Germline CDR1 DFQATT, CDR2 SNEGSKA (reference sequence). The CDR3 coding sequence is TGCAGTGCTAGAGGGGGACTAGCGGGAGATACGCAGTATTTT. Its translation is CSARGGLAGDTQYF.

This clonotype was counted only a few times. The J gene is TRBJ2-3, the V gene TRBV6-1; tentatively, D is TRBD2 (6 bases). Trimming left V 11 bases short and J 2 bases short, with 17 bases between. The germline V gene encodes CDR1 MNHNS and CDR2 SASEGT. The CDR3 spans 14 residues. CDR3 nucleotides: TGTGCCTGCGGCGTTCGGGAGACCACAGATACGCAGTATTTT. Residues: CACGVRETTDTQYF.